A single T cell receptor beta chain is shown here with its context. Its cognate antigen is unknown. The data derive from a study of monozygotic twins with inflammatory bowel disease. Whole-study results and caveats: IBD patients share fewer clonotypes with other people than healthy twins do, especially with disease activity.

Germline V gene lookup returns CDR1 SGHVS and CDR2 FNYEAQ. This CDR3 is built from 15 residues. Every sample had its cDNA made across eight separate reactions. TCRdb reworked the 5' RACE reads into one entry per CDR3 protein, no DNA. There are nearly 450,000 distinct CDR3 sequences in the sample, with 2.4% held by the top ten. The sequence derives from a human donor with ulcerative colitis or Crohn's disease, or a healthy co-twin of an affected twin (not recorded which). The sample was blood. The chain uses TRBV7-6 and TRBJ2-1; TCRdb's assignment of TRBD2 cannot be checked, as there is no DNA. The CDR3 loop is CASSLTSGGQPVQFF.